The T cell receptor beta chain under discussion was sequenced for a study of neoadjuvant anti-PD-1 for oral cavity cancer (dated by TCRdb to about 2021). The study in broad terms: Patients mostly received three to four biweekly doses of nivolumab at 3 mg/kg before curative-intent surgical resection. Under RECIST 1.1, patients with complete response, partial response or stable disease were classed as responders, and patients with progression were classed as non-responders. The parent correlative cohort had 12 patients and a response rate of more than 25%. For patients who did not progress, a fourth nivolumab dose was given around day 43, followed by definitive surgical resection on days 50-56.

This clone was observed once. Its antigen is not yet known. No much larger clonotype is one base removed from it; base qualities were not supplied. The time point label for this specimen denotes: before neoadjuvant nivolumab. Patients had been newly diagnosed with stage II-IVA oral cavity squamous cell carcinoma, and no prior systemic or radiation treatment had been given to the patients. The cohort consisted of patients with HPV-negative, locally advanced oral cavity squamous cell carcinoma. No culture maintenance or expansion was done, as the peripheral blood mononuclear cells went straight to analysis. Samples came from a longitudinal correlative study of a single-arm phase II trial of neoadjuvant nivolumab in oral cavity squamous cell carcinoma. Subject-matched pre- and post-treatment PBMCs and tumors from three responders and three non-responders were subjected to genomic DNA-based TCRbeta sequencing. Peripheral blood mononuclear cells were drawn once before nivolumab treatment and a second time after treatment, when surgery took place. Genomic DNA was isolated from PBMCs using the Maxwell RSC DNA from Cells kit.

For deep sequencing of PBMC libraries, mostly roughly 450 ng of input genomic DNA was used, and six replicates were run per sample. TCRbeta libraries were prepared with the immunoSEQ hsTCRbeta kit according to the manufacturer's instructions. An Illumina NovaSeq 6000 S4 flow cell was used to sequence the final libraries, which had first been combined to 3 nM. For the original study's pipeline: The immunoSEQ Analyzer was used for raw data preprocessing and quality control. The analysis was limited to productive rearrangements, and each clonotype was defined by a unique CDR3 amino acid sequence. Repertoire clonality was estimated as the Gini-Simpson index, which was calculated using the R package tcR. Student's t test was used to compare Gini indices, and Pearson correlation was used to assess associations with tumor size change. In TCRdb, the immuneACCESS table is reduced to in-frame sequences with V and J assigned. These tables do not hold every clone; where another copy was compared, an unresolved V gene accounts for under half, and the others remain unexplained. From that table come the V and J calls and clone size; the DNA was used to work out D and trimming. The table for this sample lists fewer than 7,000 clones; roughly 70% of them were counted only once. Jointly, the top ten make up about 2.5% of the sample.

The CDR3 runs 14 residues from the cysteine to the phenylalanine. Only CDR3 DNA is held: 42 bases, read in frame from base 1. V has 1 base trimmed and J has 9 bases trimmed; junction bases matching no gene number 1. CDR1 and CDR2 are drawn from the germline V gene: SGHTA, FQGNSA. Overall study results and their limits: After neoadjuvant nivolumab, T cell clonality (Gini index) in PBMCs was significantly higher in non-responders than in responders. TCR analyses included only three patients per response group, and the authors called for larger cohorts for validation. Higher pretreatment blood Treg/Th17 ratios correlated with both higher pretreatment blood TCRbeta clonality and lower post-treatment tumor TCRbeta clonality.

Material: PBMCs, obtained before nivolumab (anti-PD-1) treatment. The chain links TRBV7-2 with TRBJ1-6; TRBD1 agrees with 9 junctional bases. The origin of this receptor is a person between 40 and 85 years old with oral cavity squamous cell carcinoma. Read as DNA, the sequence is TGTGCCAGCAGCTTAGAGGGACAGGGTTCACCCCTCCACTTT. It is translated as CASSLEGQGSPLHF.